In its sample, the clone carrying this T cell receptor (beta chain) was seen many times. The entry originates in a study of Graves' ophthalmopathy and Graves' hyperthyroidism. V gave up 3 bases and J gave up 11 bases; unmatched junction bases: 12. CDR3 length: 14 residues. From RNA, the CDR3 regions of TCR beta chains were amplified and sequenced. In the first round, RT-PCR was carried out with HTBI primers, and a multiplex PCR formed the second round. TCRdb re-analysed the multiplex PCR reads in MiXCR, keeping a single row per CDR3 protein. The sample holds under 350,000 distinct CDR3 sequences, roughly a sixth seen once.

The genes are TRBV12-3 or TRBV12-4 and TRBJ1-2; 7 positions agree with TRBD1. Specimen: peripheral blood. The sequence came from an adult man with Graves' ophthalmopathy. The CDR3 loop reads CASSLGQRARRYTF. The CDR3 bases are TGTGCCAGCAGTTTGGGACAGAGGGCGCGACGATACACCTTC.